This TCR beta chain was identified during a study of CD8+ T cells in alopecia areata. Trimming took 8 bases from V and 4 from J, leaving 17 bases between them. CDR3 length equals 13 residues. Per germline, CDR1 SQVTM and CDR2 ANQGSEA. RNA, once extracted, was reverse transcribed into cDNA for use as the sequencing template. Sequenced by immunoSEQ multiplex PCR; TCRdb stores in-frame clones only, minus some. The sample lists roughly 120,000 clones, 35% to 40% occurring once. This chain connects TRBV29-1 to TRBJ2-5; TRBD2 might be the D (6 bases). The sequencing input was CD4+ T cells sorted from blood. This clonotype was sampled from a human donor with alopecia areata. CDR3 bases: TGCAGCACCAGTTCCCTCGGGGGAGAGACCCAGTACTTC. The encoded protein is CSTSSLGGETQYF. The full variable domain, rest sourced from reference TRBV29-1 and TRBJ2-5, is SAVISQKPSRDICQRGTSLTIQCQVDSQVTMMFWYRQQPGQSLTLIATANQGSEATYESGFVIDKFPISRPNLTFSTLTVSNMSPEDSSIYLCSTSSLGGETQYFGPGTRLLVL.